This section outlines one TCR beta chain sequence together with its context. Its target is unknown. Clones were sequenced by immunoSEQ multiplex PCR, and TCRdb holds only the in-frame ones, with some missing. The sample includes about 150,000 clones, about 90% seen only once; the top ten take more than 3.5%. This specimen comes from a study of T cell responses to AZD1222 COVID-19 vaccine. Germline assignment: CDR1 SGHRS and CDR2 YFSETQ. Trimming stripped 0 bases from V and 2 bases from J, with 8 bases between. CDR3 size: 14 residues. Study-wide results and limits: The repertoires were collected only after the peak T cell response. Donor demographics were predominantly white British with a female majority; clonal diversity may be underestimated.

This chain joins TRBV5-1 and TRBJ1-2; D is perhaps TRBD1 (5 bases). This clonotype was sampled from an adult in good health. This sample comprised peripheral blood, obtained on day 0 of AZD1222 vaccination. CDR3 bases: TGCGCCAGCAGCTTGGACGGGGCGAACTATGGCTACACCTTC. Its translation is CASSLDGANYGYTF.